Shown below are 12 T cell receptor beta chains from a single sample sequenced in a study of chemoradiotherapy in HPV16-positive cancers. This table comes from immunoSEQ multiplex PCR, and its TCRdb copy is limited to in-frame clones, with some not included. The sample has 2,800 or so clones, roughly four fifths seen once. Sampling was performed from a patient who underwent chemoradiotherapy. The receptor set was obtained from a human donor with HPV-associated anogenital cancer.

The chain combines TRBV12-5 with TRBJ1-6; 8 bases are a match to TRBD1. The V gene's germline CDR1 is LGHNT and CDR2 FRNRAP. The CDR3 length is 20 residues. The J segment lost 0 bases and the V segment lost 3 bases, leaving 13 bases of the junction unmatched. The CDR3 DNA reads TGTGCTAGTGGTTTTGGGACAGGTCCAATCCCAAGCTCCTATAATTCACCCCTCCACTTT. Protein sequence: CASGFGTGPIPSSYNSPLHF.

The chain links TRBV5-5 to TRBJ1-1; no reliable D call. This CDR3 spans 16 amino acids. Germline CDR1 is SGHKS and CDR2 is YYEKEE (reference sequence). V lost 0 bases and J lost 0, with 12 bases in between. This chain's CDR3 is CASSLGGPGLNTEAFF. DNA for the CDR3: TGTGCCAGCAGCTTGGGCGGGCCTGGCCTGAACACTGAAGCTTTCTTT.

The rearrangement joins TRBV10-2 to TRBJ1-3, with 7 nucleotides matching TRBD1. The V segment lost 5 bases and the J segment 0 bases; nucleotides outside the gene matches: 4. Germline V gives CDR1 WSHSY, CDR2 SAAADI. The CDR3 covers 15 residues. CDR3 in amino acids: CASSSGQSSGNTIYF. The DNA for the CDR3 is TGCGCCAGCAGTTCGGGACAGAGCTCTGGAAACACCATATATTTT.

This rearrangement joins TRBV11-3 to TRBJ2-2; D may be TRBD2 (5 bases). The CDR3 consists of 18 residues. Germline V gene sequence: CDR1 SGHNT, CDR2 YENEEA. V shed 0 bases and J shed 1 base, with 15 bases lying between them. The CDR3 region is CASSLESPLDRNTGELFF. DNA of the CDR3: TGTGCCAGCAGCTTAGAATCTCCACTAGACCGGAACACCGGGGAGCTGTTTTTT. The full variable domain, completed using reference TRBV11-3 and TRBJ2-2, is EAGVVQSPRYKIIEKKQPVAFWCNPISGHNTLYWYLQNLGQGPELLIRYENEEAVDDSQLPKDRFSAERLKGVDSTLKIQPAELGDSAVYLCASSLESPLDRNTGELFFGEGSRLTVL.

V usage is TRBV2 and J usage is TRBJ1-6; D remains unclear. The V gene's germline CDR1 is SNHLY and CDR2 FYNNEI. This CDR3 is built from 13 residues. V lost 3 bases and J lost 7, with 7 bases in between. The chain's CDR3 is CASSDYSNSPLHF. CDR3 nucleotides: TGTGCCAGCAGTGATTACTCCAATTCACCCCTCCACTTT.

This sequence joins TRBV28 and TRBJ1-5, with 7 bases that match TRBD1. CDR1 and CDR2 (germline): MDHEN, SYDVKM. The CDR3 extends over 13 amino acids. V lost 6 bases to trimming and J lost 5 bases; unmatched junction nucleotides: 4. Here the CDR3 reads CASSDRAYQPQHF. The CDR3 DNA follows: TGTGCCAGCAGCGACAGGGCCTATCAGCCCCAGCATTTT.

The chain joins TRBV10-3 to TRBJ2-2; 9 nucleotides align to TRBD1. J gave up 1 base and V 9 bases, and 3 bases lay outside the gene matches. This CDR3 has 14 amino acids. Germline V gene sequence: CDR1 ENHRY, CDR2 SYGVKD. The CDR3 nucleotides are TGTGCCATAAAGGACAGGGGGAACACCGGGGAGCTGTTTTTT. Amino acid sequence: CAIKDRGNTGELFF.

The chain has TRBV5-5 and TRBJ2-2, with 7 nucleotides matching TRBD1. Per germline, CDR1 SGHKS and CDR2 YYEKEE (reference sequence). CDR3 length: 16 residues. V trimming: 4 bases; J trimming: 1 base; junction bases outside the gene matches: 7. The CDR3 sequence: CASSADRVGNTGELFF. The CDR3 region has the DNA TGTGCCAGCAGCGCTGACAGGGTCGGGAACACCGGGGAGCTGTTTTTT.

The chain couples TRBV4-3 to TRBJ2-4; D unclear. The CDR3 is 12 amino acids. Germline CDR1 and CDR2: LGHNA and YSLEER. The V and J ends lost 0 bases and 9 bases respectively, with 6 bases between them. CDR3 bases: TGCGCCAGCAGCCAAGACGGGTTCATTCAGTACTTC. This codes for CASSQDGFIQYF.

This clone occurred a few times. The chain couples TRBV5-1 to TRBJ1-2; TRBD1 agrees at 10 bases. Trimming at V came to 9 bases and at J to 3 bases, leaving 8 bases not matched to a gene. CDR3 length equals 14 residues. Per the germline V gene, CDR1 is SGHRS and CDR2 is YFSETQ. The CDR3 DNA reads TGCGCCACCTCGCCGACAGGGGGCGACTATGGCTACACCTTC. As protein: CATSPTGGDYGYTF.

The table lists this clone with a count of one. The chain employs TRBV6-1 and TRBJ2-1; a weak D match, TRBD1 (6 bases). V lost 1 base, J lost 5 bases, and 9 bases lay in between. This CDR3 is built from 14 residues. The V gene's germline CDR1 is MNHNS and CDR2 SASEGT. CDR3 in DNA: TGTGCCAGCAGTGAAGGGACAGCACACAATGAGCAGTTCTTC. Its protein is CASSEGTAHNEQFF.

This clone is a singleton in its sample. The chain recombines TRBV30 with TRBJ1-1; D unclear. The CDR3 consists of 13 residues. Trimming removed 1 base at V and 1 base at J, with 7 bases between. Germline CDR1 reads GTSNPN; CDR2 reads SVGIG (reference sequence). The CDR3 spells CAWSGVRNTEAFF. CDR3 coding DNA: TGTGCCTGGAGTGGGGTTAGGAACACTGAAGCTTTCTTT.